The 27 T cell receptor beta chains reported below all come from one sample, sequenced in a study of post-analysis software for immune sequencing data. The study, taken as a whole, reports: Five or six TRBV segments were more frequent in patients than controls; TRBV5-6, TRBV5-1 and TRBV20-1 belonged to this group.

Carried by the TCR beta cDNA libraries were unique molecular identifiers. From the PCR reads, TCRdb called clonotypes with MiXCR, one entry per CDR3 protein. The repertoire includes hundreds of thousands of distinct CDR3 sequences, around 60% of them detected once, and around 10% sits in the top ten. The antigens of these receptors remain unknown. The sequenced sample was blood. All receptors come from a girl aged 2 to 9 with multiple sclerosis.

This clonotype occurred a few times. The rearrangement links TRBV4-3 to TRBJ1-2; possible D gene TRBD1, 5 bases. The CDR3 runs to 12 residues. V lost 3 bases, J lost 8 bases, and 10 bases lay in between. The germline CDR1 and CDR2 sequences are LGHNA and YSLEER. CDR3 residues: CASSQAQGGYTF. The CDR3 bases are TGCGCCAGCAGCCAGGCCCAGGGCGGCTACACCTTC.

V is TRBV12-3 or TRBV12-4 and J is TRBJ2-7; D unresolved. This CDR3 is 14 amino acids long. Trimming pared 3 bases from V and 3 bases from J, leaving 12 bases between. The CDR3 DNA follows: TGTGCCAGCAGTTTTATATATTCCTTCTACGAGCAGTACTTC. Translation: CASSFIYSFYEQYF.

This chain links TRBV24-1 with TRBJ2-1; 10 nucleotides agree with TRBD1. CDR1 and CDR2 (germline): KGHDR, SFDVKD. This CDR3 has 16 amino acids. V dropped 2 bases and J dropped 6; count of bases not matched to a gene: 6. The CDR3 region is CATSDSGTGEGNEQFF. CDR3 bases: TGTGCCACCAGTGATTCCGGGACAGGGGAGGGCAATGAGCAGTTCTTC.

V is TRBV29-1 and J is TRBJ2-5; 12 bases match TRBD1. Germline loops: CDR1 SQVTM, CDR2 ANQGSEA. The junction had 8 bases not matched to a gene; V was cut back by 7 bases and J by 5 bases. The CDR3 spans 14 residues. For the CDR3, the DNA is TGCAGCGCGGGGACAGGGGGCGCCGGGGAGACCCAGTACTTC. It codes for CSAGTGGAGETQYF.

The rearrangement joins TRBV7-2 to TRBJ1-2; D is unresolved. CDR3 length: 14 amino acids. Per the germline V gene, CDR1 is SGHTA and CDR2 is FQGNSA. V lost 5 bases and J 1 base, leaving 11 bases between the germline ends. The CDR3 region has the DNA TGTGCCAGCAGCAGGGAGTACGTTAACTATGGCTACACCTTC. This codes for CASSREYVNYGYTF.

In this sample, this clonotype turned up a few times. The J gene is TRBJ2-3, the V gene TRBV6-2 or TRBV6-3; 8 positions agree with TRBD1. V lost 6 bases to trimming and J lost 6 bases; unmatched junction nucleotides: 2. The CDR3 is made up of 12 amino acids. Germline values: CDR1 MNHEY, CDR2 SVGEGT. The CDR3 DNA sequence: TGTGCCAGCAGGACAGGGGAGGATACGCAGTATTTT. Amino acids: CASRTGEDTQYF.

This sequence joins TRBV7-9 and TRBJ2-3; no clear D gene. The germline gives CDR1 SEHNR, CDR2 FQNEAQ (reference sequence). The CDR3 is 14 amino acids. The V gene lost 3 bases and the J gene lost 2 bases, with 9 bases spanning the gap. The CDR3 sequence is CASSFVANTDTQYF. The CDR3 nucleotides are TGTGCCAGCAGCTTTGTGGCTAACACAGATACGCAGTATTTT.

This chain connects TRBV6-4 to TRBJ2-1, with D hard to call. This CDR3 region has 13 residues. Trimming pared 6 bases from V and 9 bases from J, leaving 15 bases between. CDR1 and CDR2 (germline): MRHNA, SNTAGT. The CDR3, as DNA: TGTGCCAGCAGCGCCTTAAAAAACGGTGAGCAGTTCTTC. Translation: CASSALKNGEQFF.

The V gene is TRBV29-1, the J gene TRBJ2-1; D ambiguous. In germline, CDR1 is SQVTM, CDR2 ANQGSEA. Trimming left V 4 bases short and J 7 bases short, with 11 bases between. This CDR3 is 12 amino acids long. CDR3 residues: CSVAGPKNEQFF. In DNA, the CDR3 is TGCAGCGTTGCAGGCCCCAAAAATGAGCAGTTCTTC.

This clonotype was seen a few times. This chain joins TRBV29-1 and TRBJ1-2; 10 nucleotides line up with TRBD1. This CDR3 has 14 residues. V lost 2 bases and J lost 6; bases outside the gene matches: 6. Per germline, CDR1 SQVTM and CDR2 ANQGSEA. CDR3 amino acids: CSVERGTGDHGYTF. The CDR3, as DNA: TGCAGCGTTGAACGAGGGACAGGGGACCATGGCTACACCTTC.

This clonotype was detected only a few times. The CDR3 protein is CASRATSGSYEQYF. The DNA of the CDR3 is TGTGCCAGCAGGGCCACTAGCGGGAGTTACGAGCAGTACTTC. The chain has TRBV28 and TRBJ2-7; 11 positions agree with TRBD2. The germline V gene encodes CDR1 MDHEN and CDR2 SYDVKM. This CDR3 spans 14 amino acids. J gave up 4 bases and V 6 bases, and 5 bases lay outside the gene matches.

This clonotype has a handful of counts. The chain has TRBV7-2 and TRBJ2-1, with TRBD2 matching over 15 bases. V gave up 1 base and J gave up 0 bases; unmatched junction bases: 7. The CDR3 is made up of 20 amino acids. Germline CDR1 and CDR2: SGHTA and FQGNSA. CDR3 in amino acids: CASSLEFRTSGRGSYNEQFF. CDR3 nucleotides: TGTGCCAGCAGCTTAGAGTTCCGGACTAGCGGGAGGGGCTCCTACAATGAGCAGTTCTTC. The whole variable domain, remainder taken from reference TRBV7-2 and TRBJ2-1, is GAGVSQSPSNKVTEKGKDVELRCDPISGHTALYWYRQSLGQGLEFLIYFQGNSAPDKSGLPSDRFSAERTGGSVSTLTIQRTQQEDSAVYLCASSLEFRTSGRGSYNEQFFGPGTRLTVL.

This clonotype was counted a few times. The genes are TRBV7-6 and TRBJ2-3; the match to TRBD2 covers 12 bases. V lost 2 bases and J lost 7; bases outside the gene matches: 4. The CDR3 spans 15 residues. CDR1 is SGHVS and CDR2 is FNYEAQ in the germline V gene. As DNA, the CDR3 is TGTGCCAGCAGCTTACGACTAGCGGGAGTTAATACGCAGTATTTT. Residues: CASSLRLAGVNTQYF.

The chain uses TRBV6-5 and TRBJ2-7, with TRBD1 identical over 9 bases. This CDR3 is 14 amino acids long. Germline V gives CDR1 MNHEY, CDR2 SVGAGI. Trimming took 2 bases from V and 6 from J; bases not matched to a gene: 5. CDR3 sequence reads: CASSYGTGRSEQYF. The CDR3 bases are TGTGCCAGCAGTTACGGGACAGGGCGGAGCGAGCAGTACTTC.

This clonotype was seen just once. This chain links TRBV12-3 or TRBV12-4 with TRBJ2-5; the D gene could be TRBD1 or TRBD2 (6 bases each). V gave up 6 bases and J gave up 11 bases, with 19 bases separating them. The CDR3 contains 13 residues. CDR3 amino acids: CASRSGVGGEQYF. For the CDR3, the DNA is TGTGCCAGCAGATCAGGGGTGGGGGGTGAGCAGTACTTC.

The chain joins TRBV12-3 or TRBV12-4 to TRBJ1-5; D may be TRBD1 (6 bases). The V end lost 10 bases, the J end lost 0 bases, and 16 bases lay between the germline ends. This CDR3 contains 15 residues. CDR3 region: CATSTRGHSNQPQHF. CDR3 DNA sequence: TGTGCCACTTCAACTCGGGGACATAGCAATCAGCCCCAGCATTTT.

There are a few counts of this clonotype. This chain links TRBV7-9 with TRBJ2-5; D possibly corresponds to TRBD2 (6 bases). TRBJ2-7 explains the end of the DNA better; the J call may be wrong. This CDR3 is 16 amino acids long. The germline V gene encodes CDR1 SEHNR and CDR2 FQNEAQ (reference sequence). In DNA form, the CDR3 reads TGTGCCAGCAGCTTCGAGGGACTGGGAGTGCGCGACGAGCAGTACTTC. Amino acids: CASSFEGLGVRDEQYF.

The V gene is TRBV20-1, the J gene TRBJ1-2; 12 bases are a match to TRBD1. The germline CDR1 and CDR2 sequences are DFQATT and SNEGSKA (reference sequence). This CDR3 contains 13 residues. Losses at the gene ends were 6 bases for V and 8 bases for J; bases not matched to a gene: 7. This CDR3 is CSAPGTGGSGYTF. In nucleotides, the CDR3 is TGCAGTGCCCCTGGGACAGGGGGCTCCGGCTACACCTTC.

The gene calls are TRBV6-5 and TRBJ1-2, with D tentatively TRBD1 (5 bases). Looked up from germline, CDR1 is MNHEY and CDR2 is SVGAGI. V dropped 6 bases and J dropped 4 bases, with 12 bases sitting between them. This CDR3 spans 13 amino acids. The CDR3 DNA is TGTGCCAGCAGAGGATCGACAGTCTATGGCTACACCTTC. Translation gives CASRGSTVYGYTF.

With regard to this clonotype: An end of the junction does not agree with germline; a read error may underlie this. The V call is TRBV6-6, the J call TRBJ1-2, with TRBD1 identical over 9 bases. CDR3 length equals 14 residues. Germline CDR1 reads MNHNY; CDR2 reads SVGAGI (reference sequence). The CDR3 bases are TGTGCCGGCAGTTCCCAGACAGGGGGCTATGGCTACACCTTC. It yields the protein CAGSSQTGGYGYTF.

J is TRBJ1-2 and V is TRBV29-1; no clear D gene. The V gene's germline CDR1 is SQVTM and CDR2 ANQGSEA. V was trimmed by 7 bases and J by 1 base, leaving 7 bases between them. The CDR3 has 11 amino acids. CDR3 sequence: CSGSDNYGYTF. The CDR3 DNA sequence: TGCAGCGGCTCCGATAACTATGGCTACACCTTC. The full variable domain, completed using reference TRBV29-1 and TRBJ1-2, is SAVISQKPSRDICQRGTSLTIQCQVDSQVTMMFWYRQQPGQSLTLIATANQGSEATYESGFVIDKFPISRPNLTFSTLTVSNMSPEDSSIYLCSGSDNYGYTFGSGTRLTVV.

This clonotype occurred a few times. Relative to the germline gene, one junction end is altered; a read error may explain this. The V call is TRBV20-1, the J call TRBJ1-2; D is unclear. The CDR3 sequence is 13 residues long. CDR1 and CDR2 from the germline V gene are DFQATT and SNEGSKA (reference sequence). The CDR3 DNA reads as TGTAGTGCTAGTCCGGGCTCAGACTATGGCTACACCTTC. Translating it yields CSASPGSDYGYTF.

This rearrangement joins TRBV9 to TRBJ2-5, with 7 positions matching TRBD2. The DNA end lines up better with TRBJ2-7; the J call may be wrong. Germline V gives CDR1 SGDLS, CDR2 YYNGEE. This CDR3 comprises 15 residues. The CDR3 loop reads CASSSGTNGLDEQYF. CDR3 DNA: TGTGCCAGCAGCTCCGGGACTAACGGACTGGACGAGCAGTACTTC.

The V gene is TRBV19, the J gene TRBJ2-1; 15 positions agree with TRBD2. With V trimmed by 4 bases and J by 3 bases, 10 bases remained unmatched. The CDR3 sequence is 19 residues long. Germline V gene data show CDR1 as LNHDA and CDR2 as SQIVND (reference sequence). The CDR3 bases are TGTGCCAGTAGTAGCCTCCTGGGACTAGCGGGAGGTGTCTACAATGAGCAGTTCTTC. It codes for CASSSLLGLAGGVYNEQFF.

In its sample, this clonotype was seen a few times. The chain couples TRBV20-1 to TRBJ2-3; weak D call: TRBD2 (6 bases). Germline V gives CDR1 DFQATT, CDR2 SNEGSKA (reference sequence). Trimming pared 6 bases from V and 3 bases from J, leaving 16 bases between. CDR3 length: 14 amino acids. CDR3 bases: TGCAGTGCGACGAAGGAGGGAGGTACAGATACGCAGTATTTT. Residues: CSATKEGGTDTQYF.

The V call is TRBV6-1, the J call TRBJ1-2; a weak D match, TRBD1 (5 bases). Deletions cut 2 bases from V and 3 bases from J, with 19 bases between. The length of the CDR3 is 17 residues. The V gene's germline CDR1 is MNHNS and CDR2 SASEGT. This CDR3 is CASSESAGTRGHYGYTF. The CDR3 DNA sequence: TGTGCCAGCAGTGAATCTGCCGGGACTCGGGGACACTATGGCTACACCTTC.

In its sample, this clonotype was seen once. The chain is built from TRBV29-1 and TRBJ1-1; unclear D gene. Germline CDR1 reads SQVTM; CDR2 reads ANQGSEA. The CDR3 is made up of 13 amino acids. V gave up 4 bases and J gave up 0 bases, with 9 bases separating them. CDR3 in DNA: TGCAGCGTTGCGAAGACTTTGAACACTGAAGCTTTCTTT. This translates into CSVAKTLNTEAFF.